This T cell receptor beta chain was identified during a study of PD-1 blockade in mismatch repair-deficient tumors. Study at large: Patients had approximately 11 mismatch repair-deficient cancer types and were previously treated and progressing. General study points: Rapid post-treatment expansion, then contraction, generally preceding radiologic response, marked tumor-resident clones.

The TCR-sequenced patients were three responders to pembrolizumab. Germline CDR1 reads MNHEY; CDR2 reads SVGAGI. This CDR3 is 14 amino acids long. Between the trimmed V and J ends, which lost 2 bases and 4 bases, there was a span of 8 bases. Comments on this clone: The antigen is not known.

This table comes from immunoSEQ multiplex PCR, and its TCRdb copy is limited to in-frame clones, with some not included. The repertoire holds roughly 16,000 clones, approximately 88% seen once, with 15% to 20% in the top ten. The TCR comes from an adult with mismatch repair-deficient cancer. This specimen consisted of PBMCs, obtained before pembrolizumab treatment. V usage is TRBV6-5 and J usage is TRBJ2-2, with D possibly TRBD1 on 6 matching bases. This CDR3 is CASSYGGRTGELFF. As DNA, the CDR3 is TGTGCCAGCAGTTACGGGGGCCGCACCGGGGAGCTGTTTTTT.